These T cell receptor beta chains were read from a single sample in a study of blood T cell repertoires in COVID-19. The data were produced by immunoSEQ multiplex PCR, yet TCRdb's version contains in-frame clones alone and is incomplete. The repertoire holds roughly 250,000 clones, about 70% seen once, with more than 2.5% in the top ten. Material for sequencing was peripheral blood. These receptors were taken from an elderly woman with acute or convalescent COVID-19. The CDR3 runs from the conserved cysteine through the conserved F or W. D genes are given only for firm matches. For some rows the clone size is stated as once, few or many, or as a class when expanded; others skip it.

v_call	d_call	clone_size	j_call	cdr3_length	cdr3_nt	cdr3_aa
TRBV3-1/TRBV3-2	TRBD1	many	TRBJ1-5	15	TGTGCCAGCAGCCAAGGACAGGGAGGTGTTCAGCCCCAGCATTTT	CASSQGQGGVQPQHF
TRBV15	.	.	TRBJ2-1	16	TGTGCCACCAGCAGACTTCTAGAAATTTCCTACAATGAGCAGTTCTTC	CATSRLLEISYNEQFF
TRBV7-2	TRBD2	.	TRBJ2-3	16	TGTGCCAGCAGCTTAGGACTAGCGGGGGGGCTAGATACGCAGTATTTT	CASSLGLAGGLDTQYF
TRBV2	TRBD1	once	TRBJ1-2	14	TGTGCCAGCAGTGCAGACAGGGGACTACTGGGCTACACCTTC	CASSADRGLLGYTF
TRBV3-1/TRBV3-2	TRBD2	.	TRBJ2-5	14	TGTGCCAGCAGGGGGGGGGTAGCCCAAGAGACCCAGTACTTC	CASRGGVAQETQYF
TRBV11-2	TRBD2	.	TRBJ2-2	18	TGTGCCAGCAGCTTATTGGGAGGGAGCGGGGGGAACACCGGGGAGCTGTTTTTT	CASSLLGGSGGNTGELFF
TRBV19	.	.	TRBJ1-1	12	TGTGCCAGTAGTCGACAGAACACTGAAGCTTTCTTT	CASSRQNTEAFF
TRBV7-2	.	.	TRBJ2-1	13	TGTGCCAGCAGCTTATCCCGGGACAATGAGCAGTTCTTC	CASSLSRDNEQFF
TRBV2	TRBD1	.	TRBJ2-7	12	TGTGCCAGTAGGGACAGCACCTACGAGCAGTACTTC	CASRDSTYEQYF
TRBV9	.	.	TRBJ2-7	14	TGTGCCAGCAGCCTCACCCTAAACTCCTACGAGCAGTACTTC	CASSLTLNSYEQYF
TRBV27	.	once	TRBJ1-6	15	TGTGCCAGCAGTTTCGGGGGGGCCTATAATTCACCCCTCCACTTT	CASSFGGAYNSPLHF
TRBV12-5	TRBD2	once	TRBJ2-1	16	TGTGCTAGTGGTTTGGGCGGGACTAGGGGTTACAATGAGCAGTTCTTC	CASGLGGTRGYNEQFF
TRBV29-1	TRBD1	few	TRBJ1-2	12	TGCAGCTTTGGGACAGGCGGCTTGGACTACACCTTC	CSFGTGGLDYTF
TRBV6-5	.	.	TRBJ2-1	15	TGTGCCAGCAGGAGAACAGGGGAGGCCTACAATGAGCAGTTCTTC	CASRRTGEAYNEQFF
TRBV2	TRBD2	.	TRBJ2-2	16	TGTGCCAGCAGTGAGGCGGCTAGCGGGAACACCGGGGAGCTGTTTTTT	CASSEAASGNTGELFF
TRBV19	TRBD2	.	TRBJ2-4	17	TGTGCCAGTAGTATACTAGCGGGGGACTTAGCCAAAAACATTCAGTACTTC	CASSILAGDLAKNIQYF
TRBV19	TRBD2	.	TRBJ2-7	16	TGTGCCAGTAGTCCCCCGGGGAGGGCATATGCCTACGAGCAGTACTTC	CASSPPGRAYAYEQYF
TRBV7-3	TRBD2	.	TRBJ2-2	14	TGTGCCAGCAGGAGCGGGGGGGCCAGCGGGGAGCTGTTTTTT	CASRSGGASGELFF
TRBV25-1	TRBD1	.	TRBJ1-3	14	TGTGCCAGCAGTAGACAGGGCTCTGGAAACACCATATATTTT	CASSRQGSGNTIYF
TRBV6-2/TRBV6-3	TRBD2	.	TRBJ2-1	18	TGTGCCAGCAGTCACTCTATGATAGCGGGATATAGCGGCAATGAGCAGTTCTTC	CASSHSMIAGYSGNEQFF
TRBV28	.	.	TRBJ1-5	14	TGTGCCAGCAGTTTACGGTTAGACAATCAGCCCCAGCATTTT	CASSLRLDNQPQHF
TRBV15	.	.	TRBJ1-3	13	TGTGCCACCAGCAGAGACGGGGGAAAAACCATATATTTT	CATSRDGGKTIYF
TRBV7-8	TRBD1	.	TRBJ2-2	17	TGTGCCAGCAGCTTAGAGGGTCGGGACAGAGCCACCGGGGAGCTGTTTTTT	CASSLEGRDRATGELFF
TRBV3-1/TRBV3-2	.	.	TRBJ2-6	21	TGTGCCAGCAGCCAATTCAGGAGGGGGCGCGGGCTCCTCTCTGGGGCCAACGTCCTGACTTTC	CASSQFRRGRGLLSGANVLTF
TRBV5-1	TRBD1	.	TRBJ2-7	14	TGCGCCAGCAGCTCCGGGACAGCCGACATGCAGCAGTACTTC	CASSSGTADMQQYF
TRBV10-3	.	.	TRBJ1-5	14	TGTGCCATCAGTGACCAGGGGCGGAATCAGCCCCAGCATTTT	CAISDQGRNQPQHF
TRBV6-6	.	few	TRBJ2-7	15	TGTGCCAGCAGTTACGCGTTGCCGGAACAGGGTCAGCAGTACTTC	CASSYALPEQGQQYF
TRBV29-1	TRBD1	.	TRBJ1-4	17	TGCAGCGTTCTCACTCAGCCTTTGACAGGGGCTAATGAAAAACTGTTTTTT	CSVLTQPLTGANEKLFF
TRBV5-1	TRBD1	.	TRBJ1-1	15	TGCGCCAGCAGCACCAGGGACAGGGGGCGGACTGAAGCTTTCTTT	CASSTRDRGRTEAFF
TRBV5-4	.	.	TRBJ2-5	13	TGTGCCAGCAGCTTGTTTGGCCTAGGGACCCAGTACTTC	CASSLFGLGTQYF
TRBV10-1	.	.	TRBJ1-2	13	TGCGCCAGCAGTCCAGGGTTCGTGTATGGCTACACCTTC	CASSPGFVYGYTF
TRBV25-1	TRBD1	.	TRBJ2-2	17	TGTGCCAGCAGTGAATTAAAGGGGACAGGGGGGGCCGGGGAGCTGTTTTTT	CASSELKGTGGAGELFF
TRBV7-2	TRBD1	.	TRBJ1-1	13	TGTGCCAGCAGCTTATTCAGGGGGCATGAAGCTTTCTTT	CASSLFRGHEAFF